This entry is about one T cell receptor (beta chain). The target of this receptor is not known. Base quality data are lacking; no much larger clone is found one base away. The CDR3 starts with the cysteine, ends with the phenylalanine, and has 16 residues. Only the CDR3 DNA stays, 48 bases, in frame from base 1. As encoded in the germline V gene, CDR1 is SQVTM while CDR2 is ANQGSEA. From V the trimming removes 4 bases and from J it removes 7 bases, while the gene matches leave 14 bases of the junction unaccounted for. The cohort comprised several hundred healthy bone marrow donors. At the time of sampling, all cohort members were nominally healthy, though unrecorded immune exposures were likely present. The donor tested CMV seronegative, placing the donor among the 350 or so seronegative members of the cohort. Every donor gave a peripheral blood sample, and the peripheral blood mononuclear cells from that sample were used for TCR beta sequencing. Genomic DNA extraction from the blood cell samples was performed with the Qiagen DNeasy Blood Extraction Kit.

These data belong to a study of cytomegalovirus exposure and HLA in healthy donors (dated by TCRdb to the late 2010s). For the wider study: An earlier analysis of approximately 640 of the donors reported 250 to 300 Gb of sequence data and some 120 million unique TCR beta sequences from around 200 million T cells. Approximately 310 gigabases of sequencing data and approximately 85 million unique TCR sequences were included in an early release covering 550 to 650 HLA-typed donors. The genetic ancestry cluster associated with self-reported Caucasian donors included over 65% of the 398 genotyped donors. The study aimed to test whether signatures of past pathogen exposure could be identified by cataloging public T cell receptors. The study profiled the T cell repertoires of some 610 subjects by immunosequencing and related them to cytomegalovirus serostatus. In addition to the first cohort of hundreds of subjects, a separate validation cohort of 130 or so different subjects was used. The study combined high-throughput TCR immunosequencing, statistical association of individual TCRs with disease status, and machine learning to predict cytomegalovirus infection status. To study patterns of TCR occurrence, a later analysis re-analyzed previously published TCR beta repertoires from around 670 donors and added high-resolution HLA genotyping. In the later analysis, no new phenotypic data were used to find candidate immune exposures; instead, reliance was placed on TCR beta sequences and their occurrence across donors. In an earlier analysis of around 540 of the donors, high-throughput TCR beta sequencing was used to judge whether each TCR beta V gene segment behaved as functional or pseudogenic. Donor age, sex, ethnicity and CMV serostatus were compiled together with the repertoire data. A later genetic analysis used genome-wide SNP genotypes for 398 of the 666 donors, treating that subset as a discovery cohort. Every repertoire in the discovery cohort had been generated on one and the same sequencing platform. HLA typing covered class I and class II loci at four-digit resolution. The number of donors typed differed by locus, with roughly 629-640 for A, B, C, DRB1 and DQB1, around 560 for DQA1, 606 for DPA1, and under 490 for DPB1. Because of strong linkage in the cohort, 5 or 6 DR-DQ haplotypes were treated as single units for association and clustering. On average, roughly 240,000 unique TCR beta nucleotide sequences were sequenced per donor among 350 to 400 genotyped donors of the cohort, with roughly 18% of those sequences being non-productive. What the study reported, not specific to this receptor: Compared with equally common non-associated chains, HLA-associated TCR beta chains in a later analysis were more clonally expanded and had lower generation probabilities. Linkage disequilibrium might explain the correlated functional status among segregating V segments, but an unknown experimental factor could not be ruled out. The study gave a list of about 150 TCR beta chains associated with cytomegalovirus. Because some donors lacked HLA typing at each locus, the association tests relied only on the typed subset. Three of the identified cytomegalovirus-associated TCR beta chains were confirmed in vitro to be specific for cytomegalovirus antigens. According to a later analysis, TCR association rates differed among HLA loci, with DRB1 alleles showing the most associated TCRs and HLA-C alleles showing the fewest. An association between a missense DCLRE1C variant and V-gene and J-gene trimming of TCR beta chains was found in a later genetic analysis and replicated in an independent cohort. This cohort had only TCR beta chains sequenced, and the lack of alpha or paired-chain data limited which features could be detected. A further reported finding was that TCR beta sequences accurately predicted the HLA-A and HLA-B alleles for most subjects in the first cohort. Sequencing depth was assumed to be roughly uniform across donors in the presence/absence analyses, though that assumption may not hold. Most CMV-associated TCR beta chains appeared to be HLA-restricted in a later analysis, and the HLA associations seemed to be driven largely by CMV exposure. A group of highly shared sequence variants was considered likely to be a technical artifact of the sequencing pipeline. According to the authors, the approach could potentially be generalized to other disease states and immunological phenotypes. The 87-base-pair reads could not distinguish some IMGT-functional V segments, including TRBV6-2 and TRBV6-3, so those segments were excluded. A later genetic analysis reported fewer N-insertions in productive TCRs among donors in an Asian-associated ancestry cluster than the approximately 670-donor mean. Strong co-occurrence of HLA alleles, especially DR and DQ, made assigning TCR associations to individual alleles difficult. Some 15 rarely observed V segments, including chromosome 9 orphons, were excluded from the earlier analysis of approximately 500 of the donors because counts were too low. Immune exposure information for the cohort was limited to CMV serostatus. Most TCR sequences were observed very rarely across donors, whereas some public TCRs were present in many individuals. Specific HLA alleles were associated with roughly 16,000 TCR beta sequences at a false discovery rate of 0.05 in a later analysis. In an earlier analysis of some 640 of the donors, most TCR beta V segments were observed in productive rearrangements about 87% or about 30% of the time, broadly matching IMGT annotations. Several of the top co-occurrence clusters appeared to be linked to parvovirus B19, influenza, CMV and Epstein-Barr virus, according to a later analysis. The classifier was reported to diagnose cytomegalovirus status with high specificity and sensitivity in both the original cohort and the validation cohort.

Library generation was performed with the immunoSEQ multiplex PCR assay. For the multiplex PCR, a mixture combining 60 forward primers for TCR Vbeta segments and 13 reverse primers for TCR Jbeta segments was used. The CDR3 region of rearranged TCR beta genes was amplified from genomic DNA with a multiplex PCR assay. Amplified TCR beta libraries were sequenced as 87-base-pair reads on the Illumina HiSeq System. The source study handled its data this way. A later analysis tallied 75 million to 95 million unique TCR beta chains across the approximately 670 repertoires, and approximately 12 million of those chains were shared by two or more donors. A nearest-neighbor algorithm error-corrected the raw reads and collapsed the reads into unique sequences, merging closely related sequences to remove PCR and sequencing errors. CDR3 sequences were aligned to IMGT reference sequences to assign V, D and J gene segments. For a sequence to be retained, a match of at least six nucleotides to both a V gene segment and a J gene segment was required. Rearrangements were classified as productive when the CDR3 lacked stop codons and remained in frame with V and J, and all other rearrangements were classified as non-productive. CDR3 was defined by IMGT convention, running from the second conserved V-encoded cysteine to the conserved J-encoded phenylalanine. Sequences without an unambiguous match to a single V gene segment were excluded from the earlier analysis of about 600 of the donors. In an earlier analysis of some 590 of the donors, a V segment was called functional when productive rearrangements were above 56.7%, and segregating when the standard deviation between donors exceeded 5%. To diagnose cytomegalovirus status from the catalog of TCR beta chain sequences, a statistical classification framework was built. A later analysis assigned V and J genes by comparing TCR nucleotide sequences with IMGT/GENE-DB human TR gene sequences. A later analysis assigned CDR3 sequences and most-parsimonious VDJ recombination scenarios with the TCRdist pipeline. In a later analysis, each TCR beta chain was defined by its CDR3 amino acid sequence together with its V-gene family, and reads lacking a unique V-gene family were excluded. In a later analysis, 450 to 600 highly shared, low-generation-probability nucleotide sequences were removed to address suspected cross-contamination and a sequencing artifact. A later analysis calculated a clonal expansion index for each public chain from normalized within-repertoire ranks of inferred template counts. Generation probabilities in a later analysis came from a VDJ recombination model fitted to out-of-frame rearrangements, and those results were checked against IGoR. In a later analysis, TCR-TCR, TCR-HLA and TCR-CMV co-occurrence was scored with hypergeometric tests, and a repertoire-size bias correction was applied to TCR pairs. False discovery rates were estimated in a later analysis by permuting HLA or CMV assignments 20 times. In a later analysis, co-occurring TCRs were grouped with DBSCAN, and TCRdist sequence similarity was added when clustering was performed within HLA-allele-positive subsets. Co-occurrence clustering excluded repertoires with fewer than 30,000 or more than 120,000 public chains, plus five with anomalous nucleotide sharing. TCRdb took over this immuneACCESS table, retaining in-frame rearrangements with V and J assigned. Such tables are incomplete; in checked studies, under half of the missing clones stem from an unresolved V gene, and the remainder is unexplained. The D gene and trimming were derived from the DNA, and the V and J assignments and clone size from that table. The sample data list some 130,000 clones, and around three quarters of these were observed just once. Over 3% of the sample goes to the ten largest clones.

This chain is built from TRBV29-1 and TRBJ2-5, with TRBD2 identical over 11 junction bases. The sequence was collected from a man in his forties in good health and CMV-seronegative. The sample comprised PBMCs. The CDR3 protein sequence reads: CSVVLGLAGPTGTQYF. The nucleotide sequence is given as TGCAGCGTTGTACTCGGACTAGCGGGTCCCACGGGGACCCAGTACTTC.